There are a few counts of the clone carrying this TCR beta chain. Its antigen is not known. Other DNA sequences within the sample encode an identical CDR3. This record belongs to a study of shared clonotypes between healthy human individuals. Notes on the study in general: On the whole, naive subsets had larger estimated richness than memory subsets had. The generation probabilities recorded for non-shared clonotypes fell below those of clonotypes shared by all four donors.

This was a deep-level run. The repertoire was sequenced with immunoSEQ multiplex PCR; TCRdb's copy has only in-frame clones and lacks some. In the table there are approximately 100,000 clones, roughly two thirds of which are singletons. In germline, CDR1 is SGHDT, CDR2 YYEEEE. V shed 3 bases, J shed 1 base, and the junction held 2 bases outside the gene matches. The length of the CDR3 is 16 residues. The sample comprised memory CD8+ T cells sorted from blood. Subset denoted: CD45RO+ cells pooled with CCR7-negative TemRA cells. This TCR derives from a woman aged 25 to 45 in good health. V is TRBV5-6 and J is TRBJ2-2; TRBD2 matches 11 bases. Written as DNA, the CDR3 is TGTGCCAGCAGCTGGGGGACTAGCGGGAACACCGGGGAGCTGTTTTTT. This codes for CASSWGTSGNTGELFF.